This TCR beta chain was retrieved from a study of CD8 T cells in ankylosing spondylitis (TCRdb year 2017). In terms of the full investigation: The study profiled T cell receptor beta repertoires in healthy donors and ankylosing spondylitis patients to find disease-linked TCR variants. The full study cohort was made up of 25 ankylosing spondylitis patients and 95 to 130 healthy donors. Samples of peripheral blood were taken, and for ankylosing spondylitis patients, synovial fluid was collected as well. Study-level results and caveats: According to the report, matched synovial fluid samples from ankylosing spondylitis patients were significantly enriched for the disease-linked clones. A CD8+ phenotype was shown by the disease-linked clones, which were found at relatively low frequencies in peripheral blood. Blood from ankylosing spondylitis patients appeared to be characterized by a TCR beta motif made up of seven or eight highly homologous amino acid variants. Some of the motif variants had been reported before in the synovial fluid and blood of reactive arthritis patients, a finding that suggests common disease-initiation mechanisms.

The CDR3 sequence holds 17 residues, the cysteine and phenylalanine included. Only the CDR3 region is kept as DNA, spanning 51 bases read in frame from base 1. Trimming accounts for 2 bases at V and 3 bases at J, while the number of junction bases matched to no gene is 9. From a lookup of the germline V gene (reference sequence), CDR1 and CDR2 are SEHNR and FQNEAQ. Sequencing was carried out with an Illumina HiSeq 2500. Quantitative 5'-RACE with molecular barcodes was the method used to prepare the TCR beta libraries. On the authors' methods: A new computational method, built on a probabilistic model of VDJ rearrangement, was used to identify disease-linked TCR variants. TCRdb reanalyzed the raw reads on its own, using fastp at Q25 for trimming and MiXCR for clone calling, and kept in-frame beta chains. Identical CDR3 proteins give one entry, which carries the most common genes and DNA. TCRdb, not the authors, supplied the V and J calls. This sample lists 200,000 to 250,000 distinct CDR3 sequences; 10% were detected once. About a fifth of the sample rests with the top ten.

This clonotype was recorded at least ten times. The clone's antigen remains unknown. No qualities accompany the bases; no much larger clone lies one base away. The receptor was derived from a male donor with ankylosing spondylitis or in good health (not recorded which). Recombination linked TRBV7-9 to TRBJ1-5; 8 bases in between match TRBD1. The source material was blood, either unsorted or a sorted T cell fraction (not recorded which). Read as DNA, the sequence is TGTGCCAGCAGCTTATCTTACCTGACAGGGGACAATCAGCCCCAGCATTTT. The resulting protein is CASSLSYLTGDNQPQHF.